The rows below give T cell receptor beta chains drawn from one sample of a study of T cell responses to AZD1222 COVID-19 vaccine. Some clones are missing from TCRdb's copy, which holds only in-frame ones; the method was immunoSEQ multiplex PCR. This table has roughly 120,000 clones, about 85% appearing once. The specimen comprised peripheral blood, sampled on day 0 of AZD1222 vaccination. Receptor source: an adult in good health. CDR3s include the opening cysteine and the closing phenylalanine or tryptophan. Fields, in order: J gene, clone size, V gene, CDR3 protein. Rows may omit the clone size; those that give it use once, few, many or a size class.

J gene: TRBJ2-7
clone size: NA
V gene: TRBV2
CDR3 protein: CASTGWGSDYEQYF

J gene: TRBJ2-3
clone size: NA
V gene: TRBV27
CDR3 protein: CASSKPGLHTDTQYF

J gene: TRBJ2-5
clone size: NA
V gene: TRBV7-9
CDR3 protein: CASSSRLAGQETQYF

J gene: TRBJ2-5
clone size: NA
V gene: TRBV15
CDR3 protein: CATSRVGGPLETQYF

J gene: TRBJ2-5
clone size: NA
V gene: TRBV5-6
CDR3 protein: CASSLMGKTQYF

J gene: TRBJ2-4
clone size: NA
V gene: TRBV5-3
CDR3 protein: CARSFRLAGSAKNIQYF

J gene: TRBJ1-1
clone size: NA
V gene: TRBV9
CDR3 protein: CASSVGQGRTEAFF

J gene: TRBJ1-1
clone size: NA
V gene: TRBV4-1
CDR3 protein: CASSPGTGPSNTEAFF

J gene: TRBJ1-4
clone size: NA
V gene: TRBV28
CDR3 protein: CASSLARGWEKLFF

J gene: TRBJ1-3
clone size: NA
V gene: TRBV4-2
CDR3 protein: CASSQGLDIGGNTIYF

J gene: TRBJ2-3
clone size: NA
V gene: TRBV29-1
CDR3 protein: CSVSGADTDTQYF

J gene: TRBJ2-1
clone size: NA
V gene: TRBV27
CDR3 protein: CASSFSGLAGYNEQFF

J gene: TRBJ1-2
clone size: NA
V gene: TRBV2
CDR3 protein: CASSGQGGGYTF

J gene: TRBJ2-7
clone size: NA
V gene: TRBV28
CDR3 protein: CASSLAYYEQYF

J gene: TRBJ2-2
clone size: NA
V gene: TRBV7-3
CDR3 protein: CASSRGLVPTGELFF

J gene: TRBJ2-3
clone size: NA
V gene: TRBV28
CDR3 protein: CASSLYWPLRRGKTDTQYF

J gene: TRBJ2-5
clone size: few
V gene: TRBV3-1/TRBV3-2
CDR3 protein: CASSQVVGASGRDLQETQYF

J gene: TRBJ2-1
clone size: NA
V gene: TRBV1
CDR3 protein: CTSSRGLVALASYNEQFF